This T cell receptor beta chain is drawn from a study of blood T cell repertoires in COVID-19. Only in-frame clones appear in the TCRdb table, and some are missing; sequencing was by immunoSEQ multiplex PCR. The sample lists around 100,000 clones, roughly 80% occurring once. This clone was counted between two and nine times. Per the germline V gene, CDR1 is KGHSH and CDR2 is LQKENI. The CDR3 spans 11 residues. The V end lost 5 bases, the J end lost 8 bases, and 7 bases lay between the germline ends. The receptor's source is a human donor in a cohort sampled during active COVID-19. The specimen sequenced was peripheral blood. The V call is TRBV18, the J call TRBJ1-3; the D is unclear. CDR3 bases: TGTGCCAGCTCATACGGGGACACCATATATTTT. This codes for CASSYGDTIYF.